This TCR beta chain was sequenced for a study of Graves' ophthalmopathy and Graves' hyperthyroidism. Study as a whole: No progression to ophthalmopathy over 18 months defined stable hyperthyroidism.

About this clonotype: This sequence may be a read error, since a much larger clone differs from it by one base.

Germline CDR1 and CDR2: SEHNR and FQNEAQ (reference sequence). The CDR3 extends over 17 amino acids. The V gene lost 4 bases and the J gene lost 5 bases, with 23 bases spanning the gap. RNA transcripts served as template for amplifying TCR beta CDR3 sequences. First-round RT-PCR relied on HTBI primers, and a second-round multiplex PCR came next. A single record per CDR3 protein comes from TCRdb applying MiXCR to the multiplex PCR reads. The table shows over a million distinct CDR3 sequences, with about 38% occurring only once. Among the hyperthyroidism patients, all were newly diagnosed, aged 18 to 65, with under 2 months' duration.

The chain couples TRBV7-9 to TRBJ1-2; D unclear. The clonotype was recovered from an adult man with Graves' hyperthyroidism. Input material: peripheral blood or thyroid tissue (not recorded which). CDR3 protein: CASSSASTDRAAYGYTF. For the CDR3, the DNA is TGTGCCAGCAGCTCCGCCTCGACCGACCGGGCAGCTTATGGCTACACCTTC.